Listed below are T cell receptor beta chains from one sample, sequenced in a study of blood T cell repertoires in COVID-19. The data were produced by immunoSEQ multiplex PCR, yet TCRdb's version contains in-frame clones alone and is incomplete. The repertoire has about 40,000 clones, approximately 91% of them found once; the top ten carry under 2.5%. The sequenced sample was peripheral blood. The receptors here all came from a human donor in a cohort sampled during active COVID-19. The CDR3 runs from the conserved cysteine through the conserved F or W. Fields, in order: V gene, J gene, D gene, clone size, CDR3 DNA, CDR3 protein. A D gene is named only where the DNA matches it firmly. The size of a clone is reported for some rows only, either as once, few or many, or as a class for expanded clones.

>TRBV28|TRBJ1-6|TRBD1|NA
TGTGCCAGCAGTTTACCTCCCGGGACAGGGGGGGGTTCACCCCTCCACTTT
CASSLPPGTGGGSPLHF
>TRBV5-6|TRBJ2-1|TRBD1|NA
TGTGCCAGCAGCTTGGTCGGGACAGGGGACAATGAGCAGTTCTTC
CASSLVGTGDNEQFF
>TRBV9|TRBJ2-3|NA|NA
TGTGCCAGCAGCGTAGTAGCGTCTAGCACAGATACGCAGTATTTT
CASSVVASSTDTQYF
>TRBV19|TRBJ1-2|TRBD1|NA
TGTGCCATCAATAAGTGGCTCAGGGGGGGACAGGACTCTAACTATGGCTACACCTTC
CAINKWLRGGQDSNYGYTF
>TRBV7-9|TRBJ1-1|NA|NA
TGTGCCAGCAGCGCCCTTCAAGGGGGTACTGAAGCTTTCTTT
CASSALQGGTEAFF
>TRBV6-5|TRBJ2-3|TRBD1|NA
TGTGCCACCATACTTCGGACAGGGAGGGATACGCAGTATTTT
CATILRTGRDTQYF
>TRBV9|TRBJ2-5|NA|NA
TGTGCCGGCGATCTAGCCCCCACAGAGACCCAGTACTTC
CAGDLAPTETQYF
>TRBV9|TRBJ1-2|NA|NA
TGTGCCAGCAGCGTAGTAACAGGGCTGGGCTACACCTTC
CASSVVTGLGYTF
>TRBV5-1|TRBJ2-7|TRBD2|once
TGCGCCAGCGCTCCGGGACAGCCCGGGACTAGCGGAACCTACGAGCAGTACTTC
CASAPGQPGTSGTYEQYF
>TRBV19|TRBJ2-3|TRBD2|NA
TGTGCCAGTAGTATAATTCTAGCGGGGGGGCCTGAAGATACGCAGTATTTT
CASSIILAGGPEDTQYF
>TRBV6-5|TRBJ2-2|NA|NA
TGTGCCAGCGGGCCCCCGCAATGGACCGGGGAGCTGTTTTTT
CASGPPQWTGELFF
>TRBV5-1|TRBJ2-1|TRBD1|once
TGCGCCAGCAGCCCGGGACAGTTGACTTACAATGAGCAGTTCTTC
CASSPGQLTYNEQFF
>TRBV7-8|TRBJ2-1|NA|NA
TGTGCCAGCAGCTTGGGGGGTGGGGCAGGGAGTAATGAGCAGTTCTTC
CASSLGGGAGSNEQFF
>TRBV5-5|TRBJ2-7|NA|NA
TGTGCCAGCAGCTTTTCTTGGAGGACCTACGAGCAGTACTTC
CASSFSWRTYEQYF
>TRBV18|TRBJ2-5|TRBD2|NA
TGTGCCAGCTCACCTACAGCGGGGGGCAATACCTACCAAGAGACCCAGTACTTC
CASSPTAGGNTYQETQYF
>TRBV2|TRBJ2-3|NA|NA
TGTGCCAGCAGTGAGGGCCCAGATACGCAGTATTTT
CASSEGPDTQYF
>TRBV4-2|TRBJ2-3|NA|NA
TGTGCCAGCAGCCAAGGGGGTCCGATGGGGGCTCTCCTCGATACGCAGTATTTT
CASSQGGPMGALLDTQYF
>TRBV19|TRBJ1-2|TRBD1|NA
TGTGCCAGCAATAAAGAGGCGACAGGGGCGGTCAGCTATGGCTACACCTTC
CASNKEATGAVSYGYTF
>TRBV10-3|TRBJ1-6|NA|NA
TGTGCCATCAGGGGGGGAGTCGGTGATAATTCACCCCTCCACTTT
CAIRGGVGDNSPLHF
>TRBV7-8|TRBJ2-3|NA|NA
TGTGCCAGCAGCACCGGGGAGGATACGCAGTATTTT
CASSTGEDTQYF
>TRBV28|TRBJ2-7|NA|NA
TGTGCCAGCAGATTTCGCGGGCGCCCCTACGAGCAGTACTTC
CASRFRGRPYEQYF
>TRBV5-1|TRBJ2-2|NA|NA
TGCGCCAGCAGCCTAGGACTAAATTCGAACACCGGGGAGCTGTTTTTT
CASSLGLNSNTGELFF
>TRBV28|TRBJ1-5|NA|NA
TGTGCCAGCAGTTTGTCAGGGGAGAATCAGCCCCAGCATTTT
CASSLSGENQPQHF
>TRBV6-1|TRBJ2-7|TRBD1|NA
TGTGCCAGCAGTGACCCCACAGGGGGCAGGAGGGTCTACGAGCAGTACTTC
CASSDPTGGRRVYEQYF
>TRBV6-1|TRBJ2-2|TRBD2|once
TGTGCCAGCAGTGAGGGAGGGTGGCGGACCGGGGAGCTGTTTTTT
CASSEGGWRTGELFF
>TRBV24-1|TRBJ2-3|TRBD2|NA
TGTGCCACCAGTGATTCTAGCGGGGGGACAGATACGCAGTATTTT
CATSDSSGGTDTQYF
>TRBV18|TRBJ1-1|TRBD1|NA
TGTGCCAGCTCAGGAACAGGGGGGACTGAAGCTTTCTTT
CASSGTGGTEAFF
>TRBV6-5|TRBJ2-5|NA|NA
TGTGCCAGCAGCCCCGGGATGGGGCAAGAGACCCAGTACTTC
CASSPGMGQETQYF
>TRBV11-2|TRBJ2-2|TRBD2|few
TGTGCCAGCAGCTTAACCCTAGCGGGCGTGACCGGGGAGCTGTTTTTT
CASSLTLAGVTGELFF
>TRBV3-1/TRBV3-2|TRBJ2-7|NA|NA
TGTGCCAGCAGCCAAACTCAGGGGCGGTACGAGCAGTACTTC
CASSQTQGRYEQYF
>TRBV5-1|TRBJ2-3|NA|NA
TGCGCCAGCAGCGTACAGGGGGGGACAGATACGCAGTATTTT
CASSVQGGTDTQYF
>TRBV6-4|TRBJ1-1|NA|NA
TGTGCCAGCAAGCGGGGACCGAACACTGAAGCTTTCTTT
CASKRGPNTEAFF
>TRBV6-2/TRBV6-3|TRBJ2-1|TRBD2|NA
TGTGCCAGCAGTTACTCTTTGAGGGTAGGCGGGGGGTTTGTTGAGCAGTTCTTC
CASSYSLRVGGGFVEQFF
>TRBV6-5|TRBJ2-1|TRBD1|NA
TGTGCCAGCATCCCACAGGGGAACAATGAGCAGTTCTTC
CASIPQGNNEQFF
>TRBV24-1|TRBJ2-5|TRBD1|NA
TGTGCCACCAGTGGGGGGAGACAGGGGTGGCGGGAGACCCAGTACTTC
CATSGGRQGWRETQYF